Listed below are T cell receptor beta chains from one sample, sequenced in a study of blood T cell repertoires in COVID-19. Assay: immunoSEQ multiplex PCR; the TCRdb copy retains only in-frame clones and omits some. The repertoire holds 210,000 or so clones, with around 90% as singletons. The source material was peripheral blood. These receptors originate from a man aged 40-50 years with acute or convalescent COVID-19. Each CDR3 is given with its conserved first and last residue. Each record gives: J gene, clone size, V gene, CDR3 protein. Some rows mark clone size as missing; the rest say once, few, many or name a class of expanded clone.

j_gene: TRBJ1-5; abundance: once; v_gene: TRBV7-9; CDR3aa: CASGSGYSNQPQHF
j_gene: TRBJ2-6; abundance: .; v_gene: TRBV4-3; CDR3aa: CASSQGPGARDRGPSGANVLTF
j_gene: TRBJ1-4; abundance: .; v_gene: TRBV7-9; CDR3aa: CASSYEYREKLFF
j_gene: TRBJ2-3; abundance: .; v_gene: TRBV5-4; CDR3aa: CASSRGAAGRWDTQYF
j_gene: TRBJ1-6; abundance: .; v_gene: TRBV15; CDR3aa: CATSRTGVKSPLHF
j_gene: TRBJ1-4; abundance: .; v_gene: TRBV5-6; CDR3aa: CASSFTGTGAYNEKLFF
j_gene: TRBJ1-4; abundance: once; v_gene: TRBV7-2; CDR3aa: CASSPDRGSNEKLFF
j_gene: TRBJ1-2; abundance: .; v_gene: TRBV1; CDR3aa: CTSSQGPPRQGIYGYTF
j_gene: TRBJ2-3; abundance: .; v_gene: TRBV4-1; CDR3aa: CASSQEEITDTQYF
j_gene: TRBJ2-3; abundance: .; v_gene: TRBV23-1; CDR3aa: CASSQRADTQYF
j_gene: TRBJ1-2; abundance: .; v_gene: TRBV30; CDR3aa: CAWIGGTLYGYTF
j_gene: TRBJ2-7; abundance: .; v_gene: TRBV6-4; CDR3aa: CASSVDRGHEQYF
j_gene: TRBJ1-1; abundance: .; v_gene: TRBV3-1/TRBV3-2; CDR3aa: CASSLTGSKAFF
j_gene: TRBJ1-3; abundance: .; v_gene: TRBV10-3; CDR3aa: CAISESLTGSGNTIYF
j_gene: TRBJ2-5; abundance: .; v_gene: TRBV2; CDR3aa: CASSGRGRGIQETQYF
j_gene: TRBJ2-5; abundance: .; v_gene: TRBV9; CDR3aa: CASSESEETQYF
j_gene: TRBJ2-1; abundance: few; v_gene: TRBV5-1; CDR3aa: CASSLMSGDNEQFF
j_gene: TRBJ2-5; abundance: .; v_gene: TRBV9; CDR3aa: CASSVRVLAEQETQYF
j_gene: TRBJ1-2; abundance: .; v_gene: TRBV10-3; CDR3aa: CAISPQGAGGYTF
j_gene: TRBJ1-4; abundance: few; v_gene: TRBV6-5; CDR3aa: CASRTTGTTNEKLFF
j_gene: TRBJ2-7; abundance: .; v_gene: TRBV7-8; CDR3aa: CASSSIAGGPADEQYF
j_gene: TRBJ1-4; abundance: .; v_gene: TRBV2; CDR3aa: CASSRQGQLGEKLFF
j_gene: TRBJ2-5; abundance: .; v_gene: TRBV7-2; CDR3aa: CASSLVGFQETQYF
j_gene: TRBJ1-2; abundance: few; v_gene: TRBV7-7; CDR3aa: CASSSDSIPHYGYTF
j_gene: TRBJ2-7; abundance: .; v_gene: TRBV5-1; CDR3aa: CASRYDRAGNYEQYF
j_gene: TRBJ1-3; abundance: .; v_gene: TRBV19; CDR3aa: CASSSSHFSGNTIYF
j_gene: TRBJ2-3; abundance: .; v_gene: TRBV29-1; CDR3aa: CSVGLAGSSTDTQYF
j_gene: TRBJ1-5; abundance: .; v_gene: TRBV6-5; CDR3aa: CASRTGNQPQHF
j_gene: TRBJ2-3; abundance: .; v_gene: TRBV9; CDR3aa: CASSTRLAGRWGGRTDTQYF
j_gene: TRBJ1-2; abundance: .; v_gene: TRBV4-2; CDR3aa: CASSQGEGASYTF
j_gene: TRBJ2-1; abundance: once; v_gene: TRBV19; CDR3aa: CASATGSGGNEQFF
j_gene: TRBJ1-5; abundance: .; v_gene: TRBV5-1; CDR3aa: CASAGVRMSNQPQHF
j_gene: TRBJ2-7; abundance: .; v_gene: TRBV6-5; CDR3aa: CASRDRGLPHEQYF
j_gene: TRBJ1-2; abundance: .; v_gene: TRBV7-6; CDR3aa: CASSPRDRGPVNYGYTF
j_gene: TRBJ1-2; abundance: .; v_gene: TRBV19; CDR3aa: CASSSQGAHGYTF
j_gene: TRBJ1-2; abundance: .; v_gene: TRBV30; CDR3aa: CAWKRDRETLYGYTF
j_gene: TRBJ1-2; abundance: .; v_gene: TRBV28; CDR3aa: CASSPSDRGGGYTF
j_gene: TRBJ2-2; abundance: .; v_gene: TRBV5-4; CDR3aa: CASSLGVSGGKTGELFF
j_gene: TRBJ2-3; abundance: .; v_gene: TRBV18; CDR3aa: CASSPPLAGATDTQYF
j_gene: TRBJ1-3; abundance: .; v_gene: TRBV5-8; CDR3aa: CASSLAPPTLSGNTIYF
j_gene: TRBJ2-1; abundance: once; v_gene: TRBV5-1; CDR3aa: CASSLAGGNNEQFF
j_gene: TRBJ2-7; abundance: .; v_gene: TRBV2; CDR3aa: CASSNDRSLPYEQYF
j_gene: TRBJ1-1; abundance: .; v_gene: TRBV27; CDR3aa: CASSLRGYTEAFF